What follows are 5 T cell receptor beta chains derived from one specimen sequenced in a study of blood T cell repertoires in COVID-19. Clones were read by immunoSEQ multiplex PCR, and TCRdb kept only the in-frame ones, dropping some. The sample has 150,000 to 200,000 clones; over 70% are singletons. The sample consisted of PBMCs or T cells enriched from blood (not recorded which). These receptors all stem from a middle-aged woman with acute COVID-19.

This rearrangement joins TRBV11-2 to TRBJ1-2; D might be TRBD1 (6 bases). Trimming removed 4 bases at V and 3 bases at J, with 9 bases between. The germline CDR1 and CDR2 sequences are SGHAT and FQNNGV. The CDR3 runs to 13 residues. CDR3 protein: CASSWSGDYGYTF. In DNA form, the CDR3 reads TGTGCCAGCAGCTGGTCAGGGGACTATGGCTACACCTTC.

The V call is TRBV9, the J call TRBJ1-1, with TRBD1 as a possible D gene (6 bases). The V gene lost 0 bases and the J gene lost 1 base, with 13 bases spanning the gap. The CDR3 totals 16 residues. CDR1 and CDR2 (germline): SGDLS, YYNGEE. The DNA of the CDR3 is TGTGCCAGCAGCGTAGAGGGGCAGGGGAGGAACACTGAAGCTTTCTTT. Residues: CASSVEGQGRNTEAFF.

This chain links TRBV15 with TRBJ2-1, with 11 bases fitting TRBD1. J was trimmed by 2 bases and V by 3 bases; bases with no gene match: 0. The CDR3 sequence is 15 residues long. Germline-derived CDR1 and CDR2 are LNHNV and YYDKDF (reference sequence). CDR3 protein: CATSRGQGAYNEQFF. DNA for the CDR3: TGTGCCACCAGCAGGGGACAGGGGGCCTACAATGAGCAGTTCTTC. The full variable domain, with the rest looked up from reference TRBV15 and TRBJ2-1, is DAMVIQNPRYQVTQFGKPVTLSCSQTLNHNVMYWYQQKSSQAPKLLFHYYDKDFNNEADTPDNFQSRRPNTSFCFLDIRSPGLGDTAMYLCATSRGQGAYNEQFFGPGTRLTVL.

The J gene is TRBJ2-3, the V gene TRBV5-1; D is perhaps TRBD1 (8 bases). CDR1 is SGHRS, CDR2 YFSETQ, per germline. The CDR3 is made up of 15 amino acids. Trimming pared 4 bases from V and 4 bases from J, leaving 16 bases between. The CDR3 loop reads CASSLDRGGADTQYF. In nucleotides, the CDR3 is TGCGCCAGCAGCCTCGACAGGGGAGGGGCAGATACGCAGTATTTT. The variable domain in full, completed from reference TRBV5-1 and TRBJ2-3, reads KAGVTQTPRYLIKTRGQQVTLSCSPISGHRSVSWYQQTPGQGLQFLFEYFSETQRNKGNFPGRFSGRQFSNSRSEMNVSTLELGDSALYLCASSLDRGGADTQYFGPGTRLTVL.

The J gene is TRBJ2-1, the V gene TRBV11-2, with 9 bases identical to TRBD1. This CDR3 spans 15 amino acids. Germline lookup yields CDR1 SGHAT and CDR2 FQNNGV. The J segment lost 4 bases and the V segment lost 3 bases, leaving 4 bases of the junction unmatched. The CDR3 loop is CASSFGTGTYNEQFF. The DNA of the CDR3 is TGTGCCAGCAGCTTCGGGACAGGGACATACAATGAGCAGTTCTTC. The complete variable domain, with remaining parts taken from reference TRBV11-2 and TRBJ2-1, reads EAGVAQSPRYKIIEKRQSVAFWCNPISGHATLYWYQQILGQGPKLLIQFQNNGVVDDSQLPKDRFSAERLKGVDSTLKIQPAKLEDSAVYLCASSFGTGTYNEQFFGPGTRLTVL.